This T cell receptor (beta chain) was observed in a study of OX40 agonist ivuxolimab in advanced cancers. Overall study context: Dosing consisted of intravenous ivuxolimab at 0.01 to 10 mg/kg every 2 weeks. Hepatocellular carcinoma, melanoma, renal cell or head and neck cancer affected the dose-escalation patients. Findings and limits, study-wide: Some nonresponders also had low normalized T-cell clonal expansion.

The V and J ends lost 0 bases and 3 bases respectively, with 6 bases between them. CDR3 length equals 13 residues. Germline V gene lookup returns CDR1 SGDLS and CDR2 YYNGEE. Blood samples were obtained at baseline, cycle 4 day 1, and cycle 7 day 1. Sequencing was performed with immunoSEQ multiplex PCR; in TCRdb, only in-frame clones are kept and a portion is missing. The data show about 100,000 clones, more than 75% seen once. Details on this clone: The antigen remains unidentified. The same CDR3 also results from other DNA sequences found in this sample.

This specimen was CD4+ or CD8+ T cells sorted from blood, taken in a trial of the OX40 agonist ivuxolimab. The chain uses TRBV9 and TRBJ1-1; D is undetermined. This receptor was taken from an adult with an advanced solid tumor such as melanoma, head and neck, liver or kidney cancer. CDR3 nucleotide sequence: TGTGCCAGCAGCGTAGATTTGGACACTGAAGCTTTCTTT. It codes for CASSVDLDTEAFF.